Sequencing of this T cell receptor beta chain was carried out in a study of shared clonotypes between healthy human individuals. Study observations and caveats: Clonotype sharing among donors, it was expected, would be affected by sequencing depth. Limitation of the genetic and exposure-history diversity represented came from the few donors.

Original processing methods: Without quality scores, immunoSEQ junctional reads could not be filtered like full-length reads. Assay used: immunoSEQ multiplex PCR; TCRdb lists only in-frame clones, some missing. V and J calls and clone size follow that table, whereas D and trimming were derived from the DNA. The sample contains a few million clones, 85% to 95% of which appear only once. Per germline, CDR1 SGHNT and CDR2 YYREEE (reference sequence). The CDR3 is made up of 15 amino acids. V was clipped by 0 bases and J by 1 base; unmatched bases: 3. A word on this clone: Its antigen is not known.

This TCR derives from a man aged 18-30 years in good health. Some clones in this sample may be carry-over from other donors' samples. The sequencing sample was made of naive CD4+ T cells from PBMCs. Subset noted: CD45RA+ positively selected. The genes are TRBV5-4 and TRBJ2-5; 7 bases match TRBD1. CDR3 coding DNA: TGTGCCAGCAGCTTGGTTGGGGACAGCCAAGAGACCCAGTACTTC. It translates to CASSLVGDSQETQYF.